The TCR beta chain under discussion was sequenced for a study of prognosis after radiotherapy for stage I lung cancer (dated by TCRdb to about 2021). In terms of the full investigation: Between April 2018 and early 2019, some 20 patients with stage I NSCLC were enrolled in Nanjing, China. The study took one blood sample before SBRT and one after SBRT from each of 19 patients and sequenced all 38 samples. All patients were considered medically inoperable, owing to comorbidities in some 11 and refusal of surgery in 6 or 7. The cohort was made up of 10 to 15 men and more than five women, with a median age of around 78 years and an age range of about 53 to 95 years. After SBRT, distant metastases developed in four of the 19 patients at a median of 7 months, while the remaining 15 patients had no significant progression. On tumor histology, eleven to twelve patients had adenocarcinoma and several had squamous cell carcinoma. SBRT was given in 3 to 5 fractions with a biologically effective dose of at least 100 Gy, using image-guided IMRT or VMAT. Concurrent therapy was not administered to any patient alongside SBRT. This study profiled peripheral blood TCR beta repertoires from stage I NSCLC patients before and after stereotactic body radiotherapy and linked the repertoires to distant failure. Some 13 of the patients were found to have newly diagnosed primary stage I lung tumors, and about five were living with oligometastatic NSCLC after surgical resection of the primary tumor. The research as a whole found: None of the reported P values were adjusted for multiple comparisons. After SBRT, the count of unique TCR clones dropped from a median of roughly 10,000 beforehand to nearly 7,000 afterward (Wilcoxon paired P=0.011). Tumor specificity of expanded TCR clones was not determined. TRBV and TRBJ usage frequencies reportedly differed by metastasis status, in two V genes at baseline and in fewer than ten V and two J genes after SBRT. Post-SBRT Shannon entropy and its change from baseline were lower in patients who developed distant metastases; baseline Shannon entropy was not associated with metastases. The study was limited by the small cohort and short follow-up, and independent validation of the study findings is required.

A history of other malignancies or of prior chemotherapy or radiotherapy was absent in all patients, and node-negative disease was shown on CT and PET/CT in all patients. At each of the two time points, 5.5 to 6 milliliters of peripheral venous blood were collected into EDTA tubes. Ficoll-Paque Plus density-gradient centrifugation was used to isolate PBMCs. Immediately after collection, samples were stored at -80 degrees C until analysis. Two rounds of multiplex PCR were used to amplify the TCR beta CDR3 region from genomic DNA. The first PCR round used primers specific to each TRBV and TRBJ gene, and the primer sequences were filed in Chinese patent CN105087789A. Universal primers were used in the second round of PCR. The Roche High Pure PCR Template Preparation Kit was used to extract genomic DNA from frozen PBMCs. Libraries were sequenced paired-end with 151 bp reads on an Illumina HiSeq 3000. Regarding the original processing steps: CutAdapt was used to remove raw reads lacking the multiplex PCR primer sequences. High-quality paired reads were merged into contigs with PEAR. MiXCR assigned TRB V, D and J gene segments to each contig by aligning to reference sequences. CDR3 sequences were clustered by base quality and sequence similarity to remove sequencing errors. Shannon entropy normalized by the natural log of productive TCR sequence number was used as the measure of diversity. To get clonality, Shannon entropy was divided by the natural log of the number of unique clonotypes, and that result was subtracted from one. The Youden index of ROC curves was used to select progression-free survival cut-offs for repertoire metrics, and analyses were performed in R 3.5.3. In-frame beta chains were kept once TCRdb had trimmed the public reads at Q25 with fastp and called clones with MiXCR. Each entry merges the rows of one CDR3 protein and shows their most common DNA and genes. TCRdb's processing, not the study's, gives the V and J calls here. The sample table records 30,000 to 40,000 distinct CDR3 sequences; under 35% of these occur just once. The ten largest clones capture roughly 15% of the sample.

This clonotype was observed at least ten times. Its antigen has not been determined. Nothing much larger sits one base from this clone, and base qualities are not available. Sequencing used PBMCs, obtained before or after stereotactic body radiation therapy (not recorded which). This TCR was recovered from a donor over 45 with non-small cell lung cancer.

The DNA sequence is given as TGCAGCGTTGGAAGGAGGACAGATACGCAGTATTTT. It encodes CSVGRRTDTQYF. The sequence links TRBV29-1 to TRBJ2-3; 5 matching bases give a weak D call of TRBD2. As encoded in the germline V gene, CDR1 is SQVTM while CDR2 is ANQGSEA. The CDR3 holds 12 amino acids from the cysteine to the phenylalanine. The read is trimmed to its CDR3 DNA, 36 bases read in frame from base 1. V and J lose 4 bases and 3 bases, and a span of 8 bases separates them.